The rows below give T cell receptor beta chains drawn from one sample of a study of radiation and T cells in renal cell carcinoma. The repertoire was sequenced with immunoSEQ multiplex PCR; TCRdb's copy has only in-frame clones and lacks some. The sample contains fewer than 200,000 clones, about 87% of which appear only once. The sequencing here drew on blood, taken from a patient whose treatment included radiotherapy and nephrectomy. The receptors derive from a woman aged 45-60 years with renal cell carcinoma. Each CDR3 is given with its conserved first and last residue. The D gene is left open where the match is weak. Not every row has a clone size; where given, it reads once, few, many or a size class.

TGTGCCAGCAGCTCCACTGTGGGCGGTACCTACAATGAGCAGTTCTTC	CASSSTVGGTYNEQFF	TRBV7-9	TRBJ2-1	-	16	-
TGTGCCAGCAGTGCCGGGGACAGCTCCTACGAGCAGTACTTC	CASSAGDSSYEQYF	TRBV2	TRBJ2-7	TRBD1	14	-
TGCGCCAGCAGCCGCCGGGACAGGGGACTCCAAGAGACCCAGTACTTC	CASSRRDRGLQETQYF	TRBV5-1	TRBJ2-5	TRBD1	16	-
TGTGCCAGCAGGCCCGACAGGGAGCAGCCCCAGCATTTT	CASRPDREQPQHF	TRBV2	TRBJ1-5	TRBD1	13	-
TGTGCCAGCTCCGCTGCCGGGACCAACATCGGGGAGCTGTTTTTT	CASSAAGTNIGELFF	TRBV18	TRBJ2-2	-	15	-
TGTGCCAGCTCACGGCTTTCAAGCGGGGGTAGCACAGATACGCAGTATTTT	CASSRLSSGGSTDTQYF	TRBV18	TRBJ2-3	TRBD2	17	-
TGTGCCAGCAGCTTACGATCCGGGCCTAGGGCCCCCCACGAGCAGTACTTC	CASSLRSGPRAPHEQYF	TRBV11-2	TRBJ2-7	-	17	-
TGTGCCAGCAAACTCGACCAAATAGATACGCAGTATTTT	CASKLDQIDTQYF	TRBV6-1	TRBJ2-3	-	13	-
TGTGCCAGCAGTTCAACTCCGACAGGAGATAATCAGCCCCAGCATTTT	CASSSTPTGDNQPQHF	TRBV6-5	TRBJ1-5	-	16	-
TGCGCCAGCAGTGAGTCACTAGGACTAGCGGGGTACGAGCAGTACTTC	CASSESLGLAGYEQYF	TRBV10-2	TRBJ2-7	TRBD2	16	-
TGTGCCAGCACCACGACTGGGGGGAATGAGCAGTTCTTC	CASTTTGGNEQFF	TRBV11-2	TRBJ2-1	-	13	-
TGCAGCGTTAGTGGCCCCGGGGAGCTGTTTTTT	CSVSGPGELFF	TRBV29-1	TRBJ2-2	-	11	-
TGTGCCATCAGTGGGCTGGACAGGGGGGCGTACGAGCAGTACTTC	CAISGLDRGAYEQYF	TRBV10-3	TRBJ2-7	TRBD1	15	-
TGTGCCAGCACCATGACTTCTAGGGGCTATGGCTACACCTTC	CASTMTSRGYGYTF	TRBV21-1	TRBJ1-2	-	14	-
TGCAGCGTTGCCCCGGTGGGGATGAACACTGAAGCTTTCTTT	CSVAPVGMNTEAFF	TRBV29-1	TRBJ1-1	-	14	few
TGTGCCAGCGGAAGACAGGGTCCGAACACCGGGGAGCTGTTTTTT	CASGRQGPNTGELFF	TRBV6-1	TRBJ2-2	TRBD1	15	-
TGCGCCAGCAGCTTTGGCGATTACGAGCAGTACTTC	CASSFGDYEQYF	TRBV5-1	TRBJ2-7	-	12	-
TGTGCCAGCCGAATTGAGGGGATTAACTATGGCTACACCTTC	CASRIEGINYGYTF	TRBV2	TRBJ1-2	-	14	-
TGTGCCAGCAGCCAAGATCTAACCTATGGCTACACCTTC	CASSQDLTYGYTF	TRBV4-2	TRBJ1-2	-	13	-
TGTGCCAGTAGCCCTGGGGCGAGGTATACGCAGTATTTT	CASSPGARYTQYF	TRBV19	TRBJ2-3	-	13	-
TGTGCCAGCACAATGACAGGCGGGGAAACTGAAGCTTTCTTT	CASTMTGGETEAFF	TRBV6-1	TRBJ1-1	-	14	-
TGCAGTGCTAGAGATTCGCAACCTCAGTACTTC	CSARDSQPQYF	TRBV20-1	TRBJ2-5	-	11	-
TGCAGTGCTAGAGAATTTGGTACGCAGTATTTT	CSAREFGTQYF	TRBV20-1	TRBJ2-3	-	11	once
TGTGCCAGCAGTGACAGTGGGACCGGAGGTGGCGACGAGCAGTACTTC	CASSDSGTGGGDEQYF	TRBV6-1	TRBJ2-7	-	16	-